These T cell receptor beta chains were read from a single sample in a study of blood T cell repertoires in COVID-19. The table came from immunoSEQ multiplex PCR; TCRdb's copy has only in-frame clones and leaves some out. This repertoire shows about 67,000 clones, 85% to 90% found once; its top ten account for more than 7.5%. The sequenced sample was peripheral blood. Receptors were obtained from a man aged 45 to 65 with active COVID-19. Each CDR3 is given with its conserved first and last residue. The D gene is left open where the match is weak. Clone size is not always given. Where it is, it says once, few, many or a class for expanded clones.

clone size	V gene	J gene	D gene	CDR3 DNA	CDR3 protein
-	TRBV5-4	TRBJ2-7	TRBD2	TGTGCCAGCAGCCCTGGCGGGGGGCGCTCATCCTACGAGCAGTACTTC	CASSPGGGRSSYEQYF
once	TRBV28	TRBJ2-3	TRBD1	TGTGCCAGCCGACCCCCGGGACAGTTTATGCCAGATACGCAGTATTTT	CASRPPGQFMPDTQYF
-	TRBV7-2	TRBJ2-2	TRBD1	TGTGCCAGCAGCACACAGGGGTGGACCGGGGAGCTGTTTTTT	CASSTQGWTGELFF
-	TRBV5-1	TRBJ2-2	TRBD2	TGCGCCAGCAGCCCAAGGACTAGCGGGGAGACCGGGGAGCTGTTTTTT	CASSPRTSGETGELFF
-	TRBV7-6	TRBJ2-1	TRBD2	TGTGCCAGCAGCTTCGGGTTAGCGGGAGAAGGTGAGCAGTTCTTC	CASSFGLAGEGEQFF
-	TRBV28	TRBJ2-3	TRBD1	TGTGCCAGCAGTCGGGACAGGGGAACGCAGTATTTT	CASSRDRGTQYF
-	TRBV7-6	TRBJ2-3	-	TGTGCCAGCAGCTTAGCGCCGAGGGATACGCAGTATTTT	CASSLAPRDTQYF
-	TRBV27	TRBJ1-2	TRBD1	TGTGCCAGCAGTTTAATCCGCGGACAGGAGGATGGCTACACCTTC	CASSLIRGQEDGYTF
-	TRBV9	TRBJ2-2	-	TGTGCCAGCAGCGTAGGATCCCAGGCAGGGGATACCGGGGAGCTGTTTTTT	CASSVGSQAGDTGELFF
-	TRBV3-1/TRBV3-2	TRBJ2-3	TRBD1	TGTGCCAGCAGCCTCGAGGGGGCGTTCACAGATACGCAGTATTTT	CASSLEGAFTDTQYF
few	TRBV7-8	TRBJ2-7	-	TGTGCCAGCAGACCCCCGGACAACTACGAGCAGTACTTC	CASRPPDNYEQYF
-	TRBV27	TRBJ2-7	TRBD2	TGTGCCAGCAGTTTTAGCGGGGATGAGCAGTACTTC	CASSFSGDEQYF
-	TRBV4-2	TRBJ2-5	TRBD2	TGTGCCAGCAGCCAAGATTTTCGGCGGGGGGAGCGAGAGACCCAGTACTTC	CASSQDFRRGERETQYF
medium-sized	TRBV7-9	TRBJ1-6	TRBD1	TGTGCCAGCAGCGTCGGGACAGGGTTCTATAATTCACCCCTCCACTTT	CASSVGTGFYNSPLHF
-	TRBV5-1	TRBJ1-2	-	TGCGCCAGCAGCTTTGGGCAGGGGACCTACTATGGCTACACCTTC	CASSFGQGTYYGYTF
-	TRBV5-1	TRBJ1-6	-	TGCGCCAGCAGCTTGTCGACGGGAAATTCACCCCTCCACTTT	CASSLSTGNSPLHF
-	TRBV27	TRBJ1-1	TRBD1	TGTGCCAGCAGTTCCGACAGGGCCGGGAACACTGAAGCTTTCTTT	CASSSDRAGNTEAFF
-	TRBV7-8	TRBJ1-4	-	TGTGCCAGCAGCTCTAGGGGGGGGGCTCAGACTAATGAAAAACTGTTTTTT	CASSSRGGAQTNEKLFF
-	TRBV5-4	TRBJ2-3	TRBD2	TGTGCCAGCAGCCCTCAGGGCGGGGGGGTCACAGATACGCAGTATTTT	CASSPQGGGVTDTQYF
-	TRBV6-2/TRBV6-3	TRBJ2-1	TRBD2	TGTGCCAGCAGTTACGGGAGGGCCGGGAACAATGAGCAGTTCTTC	CASSYGRAGNNEQFF
-	TRBV30	TRBJ1-4	TRBD1	TGTGCCTCGAGGAGGGGGCAGGGGAATGAAAAACTGTTTTTT	CASRRGQGNEKLFF
-	TRBV7-6	TRBJ2-5	-	TGTGCCAGCAGCTTAAGTGCGGGGGCTGGGGTAGAGACCCAGTACTTC	CASSLSAGAGVETQYF
-	TRBV2	TRBJ2-3	-	TGTGCCAGCAGTGAAGCTCGGGGAGACTTCCTACCTTCCGATACGCAGTATTTT	CASSEARGDFLPSDTQYF
-	TRBV6-2/TRBV6-3	TRBJ1-2	-	TGTGCCAGCAGTACCCGTGACAGCTACTATGGCTACACCTTC	CASSTRDSYYGYTF
-	TRBV5-1	TRBJ2-3	TRBD2	TGCGCCAGCAGCTTGGCAAGTACTAGCGGGAGCCCGAGGGGTCCTAGCACAGATACGCAGTATTTT	CASSLASTSGSPRGPSTDTQYF
-	TRBV7-6	TRBJ2-5	TRBD2	TGTGCCAGCAGCTTACCGCTGACTAGCCGAGGGGAGACCCAGTACTTC	CASSLPLTSRGETQYF